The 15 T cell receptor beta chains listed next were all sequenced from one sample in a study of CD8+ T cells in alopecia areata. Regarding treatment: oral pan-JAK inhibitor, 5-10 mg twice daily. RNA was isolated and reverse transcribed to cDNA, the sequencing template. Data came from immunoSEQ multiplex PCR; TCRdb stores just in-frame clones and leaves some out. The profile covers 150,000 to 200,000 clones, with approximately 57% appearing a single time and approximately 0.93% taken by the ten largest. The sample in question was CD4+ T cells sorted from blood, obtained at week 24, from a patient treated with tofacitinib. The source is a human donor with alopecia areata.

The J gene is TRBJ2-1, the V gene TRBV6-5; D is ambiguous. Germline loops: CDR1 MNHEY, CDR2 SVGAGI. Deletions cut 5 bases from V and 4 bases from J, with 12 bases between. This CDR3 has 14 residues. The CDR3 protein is CASSPLGVYNEQFF. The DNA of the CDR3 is TGTGCCAGCAGTCCCCTAGGCGTGTACAATGAGCAGTTCTTC.

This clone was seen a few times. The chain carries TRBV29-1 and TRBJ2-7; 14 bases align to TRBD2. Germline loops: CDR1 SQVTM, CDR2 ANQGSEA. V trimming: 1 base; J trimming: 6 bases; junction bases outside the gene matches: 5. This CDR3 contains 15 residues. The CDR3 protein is CSVEGGLAGGGEQYF. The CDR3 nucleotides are TGCAGCGTTGAAGGAGGACTAGCGGGGGGCGGCGAGCAGTACTTC.

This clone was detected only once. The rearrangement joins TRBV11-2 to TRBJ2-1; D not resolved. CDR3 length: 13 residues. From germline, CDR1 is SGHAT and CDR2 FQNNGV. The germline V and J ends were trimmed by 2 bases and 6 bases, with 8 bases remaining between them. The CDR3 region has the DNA TGTGCCAGCAGCTTAATCAGGAGCAATGAGCAGTTCTTC. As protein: CASSLIRSNEQFF.

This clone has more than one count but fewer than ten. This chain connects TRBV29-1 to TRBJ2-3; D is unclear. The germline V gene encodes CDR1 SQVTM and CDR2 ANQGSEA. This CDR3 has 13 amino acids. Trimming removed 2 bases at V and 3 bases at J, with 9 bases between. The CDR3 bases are TGCAGCGTTGAACAGTCCCATACAGATACGCAGTATTTT. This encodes CSVEQSHTDTQYF.

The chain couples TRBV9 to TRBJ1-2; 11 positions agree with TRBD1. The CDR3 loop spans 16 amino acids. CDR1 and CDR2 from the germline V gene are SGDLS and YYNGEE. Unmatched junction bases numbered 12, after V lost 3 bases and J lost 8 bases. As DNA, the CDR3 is TGTGCCAGCAGCGCAGGACAGGGGGCATCTTTCTCAGGCTACACCTTC. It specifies CASSAGQGASFSGYTF.

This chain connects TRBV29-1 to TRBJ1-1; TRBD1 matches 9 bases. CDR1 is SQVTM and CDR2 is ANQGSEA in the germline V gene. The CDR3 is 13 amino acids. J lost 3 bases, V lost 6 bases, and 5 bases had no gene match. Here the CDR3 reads CSVAGTGYTEAFF. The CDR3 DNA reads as TGCAGCGTGGCCGGGACAGGGTACACTGAAGCTTTCTTT. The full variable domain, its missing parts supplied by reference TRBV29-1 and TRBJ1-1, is SAVISQKPSRDICQRGTSLTIQCQVDSQVTMMFWYRQQPGQSLTLIATANQGSEATYESGFVIDKFPISRPNLTFSTLTVSNMSPEDSSIYLCSVAGTGYTEAFFGQGTRLTVV.

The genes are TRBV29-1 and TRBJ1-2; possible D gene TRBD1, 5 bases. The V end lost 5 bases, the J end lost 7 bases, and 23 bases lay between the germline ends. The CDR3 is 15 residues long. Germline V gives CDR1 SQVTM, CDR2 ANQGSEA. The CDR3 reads CSVYPSGQGAAGYTF. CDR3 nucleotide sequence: TGCAGCGTTTACCCATCGGGGCAGGGTGCCGCTGGCTACACCTTC.

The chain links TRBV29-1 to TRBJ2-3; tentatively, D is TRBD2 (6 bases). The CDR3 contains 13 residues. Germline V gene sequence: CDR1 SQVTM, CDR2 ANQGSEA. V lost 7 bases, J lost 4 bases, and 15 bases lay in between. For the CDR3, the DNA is TGCAGCGCTGGACTATCCGTAGCAGATACGCAGTATTTT. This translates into CSAGLSVADTQYF.

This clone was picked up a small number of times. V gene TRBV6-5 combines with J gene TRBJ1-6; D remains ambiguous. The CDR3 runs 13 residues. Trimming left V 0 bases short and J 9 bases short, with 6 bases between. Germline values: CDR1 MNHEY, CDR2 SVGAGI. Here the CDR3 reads CASSYSQTSPLHF. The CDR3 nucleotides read TGTGCCAGCAGTTACTCACAGACTTCACCCCTCCACTTT.

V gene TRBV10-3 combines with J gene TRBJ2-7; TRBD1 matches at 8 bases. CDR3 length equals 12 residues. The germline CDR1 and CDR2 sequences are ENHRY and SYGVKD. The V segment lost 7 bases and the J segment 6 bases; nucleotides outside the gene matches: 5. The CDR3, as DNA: TGTGCCATCACAGGGGGCTTCGGCGAGCAGTACTTC. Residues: CAITGGFGEQYF.

The CDR3 DNA follows: TGCGCCAGCAGCCAAGAAATCTACTACGAGCAGTACTTC. Its translation is CASSQEIYYEQYF. The rearrangement joins TRBV4-1 to TRBJ2-7; D is unclear. CDR3 length: 13 amino acids. CDR1 is MGHRA and CDR2 is YSYEKL in the germline V gene. Trimming removed 0 bases from V and 3 bases from J, with 6 bases in between.

CDR3 region: CASSPRRAEQFF. The CDR3 DNA reads TGTGCCAGCAGTCCACGACGCGCTGAGCAGTTCTTC. The gene calls are TRBV5-6 and TRBJ2-1; D not resolved. Deletions cut 5 bases from V and 9 bases from J, with 12 bases between. The germline gives CDR1 SGHDT, CDR2 YYEEEE. The CDR3 consists of 12 residues.

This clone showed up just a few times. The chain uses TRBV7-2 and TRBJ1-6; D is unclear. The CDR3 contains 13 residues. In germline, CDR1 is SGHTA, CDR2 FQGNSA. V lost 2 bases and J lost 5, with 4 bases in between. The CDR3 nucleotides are TGTGCCAGCAGCTTACGCCATAATTCACCCCTCCACTTT. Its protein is CASSLRHNSPLHF.

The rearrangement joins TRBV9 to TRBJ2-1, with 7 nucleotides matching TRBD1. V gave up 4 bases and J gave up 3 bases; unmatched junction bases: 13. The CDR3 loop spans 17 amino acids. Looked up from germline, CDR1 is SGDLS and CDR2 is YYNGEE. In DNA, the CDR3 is TGTGCCAGCAGCCCATCCCATGGGGGACAGAGCTACAATGAGCAGTTCTTC. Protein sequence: CASSPSHGGQSYNEQFF.

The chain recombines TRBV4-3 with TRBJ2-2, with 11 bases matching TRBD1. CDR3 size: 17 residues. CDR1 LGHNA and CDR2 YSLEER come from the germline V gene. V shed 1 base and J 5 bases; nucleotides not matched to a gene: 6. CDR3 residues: CASSQGDRGIRTGELFF. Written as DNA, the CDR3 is TGCGCCAGCAGCCAAGGGGACAGGGGGATAAGGACCGGGGAGCTGTTTTTT.